The 25 T cell receptor beta chains given below trace back to one sample, sequenced in a study of PD-L1 blockade in urothelial cancer. This table comes from immunoSEQ multiplex PCR, and its TCRdb copy is limited to in-frame clones, with some not included. Here the sample spans roughly 91,000 clones, approximately 87% being singletons. Noted time point: pretreatment peripheral blood. Sequenced material: PBMCs, taken around atezolizumab (anti-PD-L1) treatment. All receptors derive from a man in his sixties with urothelial cancer.

This clone was observed at least ten times. The chain uses TRBV5-6 and TRBJ2-7, with a weak D call TRBD1 (5 bases). V was trimmed by 1 base and J by 3 bases, leaving 11 bases between them. CDR3 length: 14 residues. Germline CDR1 and CDR2: SGHDT and YYEEEE. Here the CDR3 DNA reads TGTGCCAGCAGCTTGCCCTCAGGGTTCTACGAGCAGTACTTC. It codes for CASSLPSGFYEQYF.

The chain is built from TRBV9 and TRBJ2-5, with 7 bases matching TRBD2. The junction had 12 bases not matched to a gene; V was cut back by 0 bases and J by 7 bases. Germline lookup yields CDR1 SGDLS and CDR2 YYNGEE. The length of the CDR3 is 16 residues. In nucleotides, the CDR3 is TGTGCCAGCAGCGTAGGGGTTGGCGGGGGAATCGGGACCCAGTACTTC. Protein: CASSVGVGGGIGTQYF.

The V gene is TRBV11-2, the J gene TRBJ1-1; TRBD1 agrees at 7 bases. This CDR3 is built from 16 residues. Germline V gene lookup returns CDR1 SGHAT and CDR2 FQNNGV. Unmatched junction bases numbered 8, after V lost 1 base and J lost 3 bases. This CDR3 reads CASSLVAGGMYTEAFF. DNA of the CDR3: TGTGCCAGCAGCTTAGTGGCAGGGGGAATGTACACTGAAGCTTTCTTT.

J is TRBJ2-3 and V is TRBV10-3, with 10 bases identical to TRBD2. Germline CDR1 reads ENHRY; CDR2 reads SYGVKD. The CDR3 is 14 residues long. Trimming took 10 bases from V and 5 from J; bases not matched to a gene: 9. The chain's CDR3 is CATASGGAVDTQYF. In DNA, the CDR3 is TGTGCCACCGCCAGCGGGGGGGCTGTAGATACGCAGTATTTT.

Concerning this clone: One end of the junction is discordant with germline, which a read error may explain. This chain joins TRBV28 and TRBJ2-7, with D unresolved. Germline CDR1 is MDHEN and CDR2 is SYDVKM. The CDR3 is 10 amino acids. In nucleotides, the CDR3 is TGTGCCAGCAGTACCTACCAGCAGTACTTC. Protein product: CASSTYQQYF.

V and J are TRBV7-9 and TRBJ2-7; TRBD2 matches 7 bases. CDR1 and CDR2 (germline): SEHNR, FQNEAQ (reference sequence). The trim removed 1 base at V and 4 bases at J, leaving 19 bases unmatched. The CDR3 spans 19 residues. The CDR3 DNA reads TGTGCCAGCAGCTTAGGGGCGGGCACTCGCGGCGGGAGTTTGTACGAGCAGTACTTC. Translating gives CASSLGAGTRGGSLYEQYF.

The chain carries TRBV10-3 and TRBJ2-7; D possibly corresponds to TRBD1 (6 bases). CDR1 ENHRY and CDR2 SYGVKD come from the germline V gene. CDR3 length: 19 amino acids. V was cut by 0 bases and J by 1 base, with 22 bases left in between. This CDR3 reads CAISESGFGGQGFSYEQYF. CDR3 nucleotides: TGTGCCATCAGTGAGTCCGGCTTTGGAGGTCAGGGGTTTTCCTACGAGCAGTACTTC.

The rearrangement uses TRBV5-4 and TRBJ2-1, with 11 nucleotides matching TRBD2. Germline lookup yields CDR1 SGHNT and CDR2 YYREEE (reference sequence). The length of the CDR3 is 17 residues. Trimming cost V 0 bases and J 4 bases; bases outside gene matches: 6. CDR3 nucleotide sequence: TGTGCCAGCAGCTTGGGAACTAGCGGGAGCTATTACAATGAGCAGTTCTTC. It codes for CASSLGTSGSYYNEQFF.

The V gene is TRBV5-1, the J gene TRBJ2-5, with TRBD2 matching 14 bases. The V and J ends lost 4 bases and 4 bases, in that order; junction bases with no gene match: 6. Germline V gene sequence: CDR1 SGHRS, CDR2 YFSETQ. The CDR3 loop spans 16 amino acids. CDR3 sequence: CASSHGTSGGRETQYF. The DNA for the CDR3 is TGCGCCAGCAGCCACGGGACTAGCGGGGGACGAGAGACCCAGTACTTC.

As for this clone: Other DNA sequences in this specimen translate into the identical CDR3. The chain employs TRBV7-2 and TRBJ2-7; D possibly corresponds to TRBD2 (6 bases). This CDR3 comprises 14 residues. Trimming cost V 0 bases and J 3 bases, with 9 bases left between them. Germline CDR1 and CDR2: SGHTA and FQGNSA. The CDR3 bases are TGTGCCAGCAGCTTAGCGGGGGGTAACTACGAGCAGTACTTC. It specifies CASSLAGGNYEQYF. Supplemented by reference TRBV7-2 and TRBJ2-7, the full variable domain reads GAGVSQSPSNKVTEKGKDVELRCDPISGHTALYWYRQSLGQGLEFLIYFQGNSAPDKSGLPSDRFSAERTGGSVSTLTIQRTQQEDSAVYLCASSLAGGNYEQYFGPGTRLTVT.

CDR3 nucleotide sequence: TGTGCTAGTGGCTGGGACAGCGAATATGGCTACACCTTC. It yields the protein CASGWDSEYGYTF. V usage is TRBV12-5 and J usage is TRBJ1-2, with 7 bases identical to TRBD1. The germline V gene has CDR1 LGHNT and CDR2 FRNRAP. This CDR3 spans 13 amino acids. V lost 6 bases and J lost 5; bases outside the gene matches: 6.

The chain combines TRBV7-2 with TRBJ1-1; the D is unclear. The CDR3 has 16 amino acids. V shed 1 base and J shed 4 bases, with 16 bases lying between them. From germline, CDR1 is SGHTA and CDR2 FQGNSA. The CDR3 spells CASSLVPLEGVTEAFF. DNA for the CDR3: TGTGCCAGCAGCTTAGTCCCTCTAGAGGGCGTCACTGAAGCTTTCTTT. Full variable domain (outside the CDR3, taken from reference TRBV7-2 and TRBJ1-1): GAGVSQSPSNKVTEKGKDVELRCDPISGHTALYWYRQSLGQGLEFLIYFQGNSAPDKSGLPSDRFSAERTGGSVSTLTIQRTQQEDSAVYLCASSLVPLEGVTEAFFGQGTRLTVV.

The CDR3 here is CASSRTGHYGYTF. The CDR3 DNA sequence: TGTGCCAGCAGTCGCACAGGGCACTATGGCTACACCTTC. The chain couples TRBV6-5 to TRBJ1-2; a possible D gene is TRBD1 (6 bases). Germline CDR1 and CDR2: MNHEY and SVGAGI. The germline V and J ends were trimmed by 5 bases and 3 bases, with 10 bases remaining between them. This CDR3 region has 13 residues.

This chain connects TRBV6-5 to TRBJ1-1, with TRBD1 matching 9 bases. The CDR3 length is 15 residues. Germline V CDR1 and CDR2: MNHEY, SVGAGI. The junction had 9 bases not matched to a gene; V was cut back by 5 bases and J by 5 bases. CDR3 sequence: CASSRATGGYTEAFF. CDR3 DNA: TGTGCCAGCAGTAGGGCGACAGGGGGTTATACTGAAGCTTTCTTT.

The chain couples TRBV7-9 to TRBJ2-1, with 7 bases fitting TRBD1. Germline CDR1 reads SEHNR; CDR2 reads FQNEAQ (reference sequence). The CDR3 length is 16 residues. Trimming removed 5 bases from V and 3 bases from J; junction bases left unmatched: 10. CDR3 loop: CASSPIDRVGYNEQFF. In nucleotides, the CDR3 is TGTGCCAGCAGCCCGATAGACAGGGTAGGCTACAATGAGCAGTTCTTC.

V gene TRBV19 combines with J gene TRBJ1-5, with D unresolved. V was cut by 5 bases and J by 2 bases, with 7 bases left in between. The CDR3 consists of 13 residues. Germline V gene lookup returns CDR1 LNHDA and CDR2 SQIVND (reference sequence). CDR3 amino acids: CASSANRNQPQHF. Here the CDR3 DNA reads TGTGCCAGTAGTGCTAATCGCAATCAGCCCCAGCATTTT.

V gene TRBV5-1 combines with J gene TRBJ2-7, with TRBD1 as a possible D gene (5 bases). The V gene's germline CDR1 is SGHRS and CDR2 YFSETQ. Between the trimmed V and J ends, which lost 4 bases and 3 bases, there was a span of 17 bases. This CDR3 contains 15 residues. The CDR3 DNA is TGCGCCAGCAGCGCCGGGCCAGGGCCAAGCTACGAGCAGTACTTC. Residues: CASSAGPGPSYEQYF.

This clone was counted between two and nine times. CDR3 sequence reads: CASTLTGGKTEAFF. The CDR3 DNA sequence: TGTGCCAGTACCTTGACAGGGGGGAAGACTGAAGCTTTCTTT. V usage is TRBV19 and J usage is TRBJ1-1; TRBD1 matches at 9 bases. The CDR3 length is 14 residues. Germline loops: CDR1 LNHDA, CDR2 SQIVND (reference sequence). The V gene end was trimmed by 7 bases and the J gene end by 5 bases; junction bases not matched to a gene: 8.

The rearrangement joins TRBV10-3 to TRBJ2-3; D is possibly TRBD2 (5 bases). The CDR3 has 13 amino acids. Germline lookup yields CDR1 ENHRY and CDR2 SYGVKD. Trimming stripped 0 bases from V and 8 bases from J, with 9 bases between. CDR3 region: CAISESGKGTQYF. The CDR3 DNA reads TGTGCCATCAGTGAGTCCGGGAAGGGTACGCAGTATTTT.

There are a few counts of this clone. This rearrangement joins TRBV28 to TRBJ1-4; possibly TRBD1 for D (5 bases). The germline V and J ends were trimmed by 4 bases and 11 bases, with 11 bases remaining between them. The CDR3 contains 12 residues. Germline lookup yields CDR1 MDHEN and CDR2 SYDVKM. The CDR3 region is CASSSGRQKLFF. CDR3 sequence (DNA): TGTGCCAGCAGTTCCGGACGACAGAAACTGTTTTTT.

The chain combines TRBV5-8 with TRBJ2-1, with 7 bases lining up with TRBD1. Trimming took 4 bases from V and 7 from J; bases not matched to a gene: 14. Germline V gene data show CDR1 as SGHTS and CDR2 as YDEGEE. There are 16 residues in the CDR3. CDR3 protein: CASSPMWDSSRNEQFF. The CDR3 DNA is TGTGCCAGCAGCCCCATGTGGGACAGTAGTCGGAATGAGCAGTTCTTC.

The V and J genes are TRBV7-9 and TRBJ2-3, with D possibly matching TRBD2 (7 bases). The V gene's germline CDR1 is SEHNR and CDR2 FQNEAQ (reference sequence). With 6 bases removed from V and 0 bases from J, the gap between germline ends came to 13 bases. The CDR3 covers 15 residues. The CDR3 coding sequence is TGTGCCAGCAGAGGGGGGGGCCCTAGCACAGATACGCAGTATTTT. Its protein product is CASRGGGPSTDTQYF. Drawing the rest from reference TRBV7-9 and TRBJ2-3, the complete variable domain is DTGVSQNPRHKITKRGQNVTFRCDPISEHNRLYWYRQTLGQGPEFLTYFQNEAQLEKSRLLSDRFSAERPKGSFSTLEIQRTEQGDSAMYLCASRGGGPSTDTQYFGPGTRLTVL.

This clone was seen only once. The V call is TRBV10-1, the J call TRBJ1-4; TRBD1 is a possible D gene (5 bases). The CDR3 contains 18 residues. Trimming pared 3 bases from V and 5 bases from J, leaving 22 bases between. Germline assignment: CDR1 WNHNN and CDR2 SYGVQD (reference sequence). The CDR3 loop is CASSEGPAGRTPNEKLFF. DNA for the CDR3: TGCGCCAGCAGTGAAGGGCCCGCCGGACGGACACCGAATGAAAAACTGTTTTTT.

The J gene is TRBJ2-7, the V gene TRBV10-3; 8 positions match TRBD1. The trim removed 4 bases at V and 0 bases at J, leaving 2 bases unmatched. Per germline, CDR1 ENHRY and CDR2 SYGVKD. This CDR3 is 14 amino acids long. The CDR3 DNA sequence: TGTGCCATCAGTGGACAGGGGAACTCCTACGAGCAGTACTTC. Translating it yields CAISGQGNSYEQYF.

The sample holds a few counts of this clone. V and J are TRBV15 and TRBJ1-6; 9 nucleotides line up with TRBD1. With V trimmed by 6 bases and J by 4 bases, 4 bases remained unmatched. The V gene's germline CDR1 is LNHNV and CDR2 YYDKDF (reference sequence). The CDR3 covers 15 residues. CDR3 DNA sequence: TGTGCCACCAGACCAGGGACAGGGTATAATTCACCCCTCCACTTT. Its protein is CATRPGTGYNSPLHF. The complete variable domain, with remaining parts taken from reference TRBV15 and TRBJ1-6, reads DAMVIQNPRYQVTQFGKPVTLSCSQTLNHNVMYWYQQKSSQAPKLLFHYYDKDFNNEADTPDNFQSRRPNTSFCFLDIRSPGLGDTAMYLCATRPGTGYNSPLHFGNGTRLTVT.